This TCR beta chain came from a study of control samples from healthy donors and cancer patients. V gave up 5 bases and J gave up 0 bases, with 15 bases separating them. Germline assignment: CDR1 SGHNT and CDR2 YENEEA. This CDR3 spans 16 amino acids. Only in-frame clones appear in the TCRdb table, and some are missing; sequencing was by immunoSEQ multiplex PCR. This sample has about 75,000 clones, with approximately 84% found just once. Specimen: blood. The sequence was collected from a middle-aged man in good health. The V call is TRBV11-3, the J call TRBJ2-3, with D possibly being TRBD1 (6 bases). The CDR3 is CASSLYRDTSTDTQYF. The CDR3 DNA reads as TGTGCCAGCAGCCTCTACCGGGACACTAGCACAGATACGCAGTATTTT.